Listed here is a single T cell receptor beta chain. Its specific antigen is unknown. The input lacks base qualities; no much larger clone sits a single base away. The data were obtained in a study of T cell repertoires in cytomegalovirus infection (dated by TCRdb to between 2018 and 2021). Regarding the complete study: The peptide stimulations were aimed at well-studied HLA-B-restricted epitopes as well as recently identified HLA-C-restricted CMV epitopes, whose presentation resists viral immunomodulation. Because public TCR beta signatures pointed to carriage of CMV infection together with the matching HLA type, the HLA type of each donor mattered for the analysis.

As encoded in the germline V gene, CDR1 is SQVTM while CDR2 is ANQGSEA. The CDR3, from cysteine to phenylalanine, totals 16 residues. Left in the record is the CDR3 DNA by itself, 48 bases read in frame from the first base. Compared with germline, V lacks 7 bases and J lacks 4 bases; bases without a gene match: 18. Overall study outcomes, separate from this receptor: In the ex vivo response, HLA-C-restricted CMV-specific TCR beta clonotypes were dominant, and in two of eight donors the single most frequent clonotype came from this HLA-C-restricted group. In both this cohort and an independent cohort of under 450 donors, the cumulative frequency of public TCR beta family members distinguished carriers of CMV infection plus the relevant HLA type.

Instrument on record: Illumina HiSeq 1500. TCRdb trimmed public reads at Q25 via fastp, called clones via MiXCR and kept in-frame beta chains. Entries that share a CDR3 protein sequence are merged under the most common genes and DNA. Recorded for this sample are 200,000 to 250,000 distinct CDR3 sequences; about 39% of them occurred a single time. Approximately 59% of the sample is in the top ten clones. Explained via the paper, the treatment or condition label denotes: in vitro stimulation with specific CMV peptide epitopes to enrich CMV-specific T cells. The origin of this receptor is a human donor in good health (CMV status not recorded). Some clones in this sample may be carry-over from other donors' samples. The material was CD8+ T cells from cultured PBMCs, obtained from culture after CMV antigen stimulation. The sequence is built from TRBV29-1 and TRBJ1-2; the central 7 bases match TRBD1. Here is the DNA: TGCAGCGCTTACCACGCCCGGACAGGAAGGCCCTATGGCTACACCTTC. It specifies CSAYHARTGRPYGYTF.